The 25 T cell receptor beta chains reported below all come from one sample, sequenced in a study of blood T cell repertoires in COVID-19. Data came from immunoSEQ multiplex PCR; TCRdb stores just in-frame clones and leaves some out. The profile shows about 170,000 clones, 84% of them singletons. Input material: peripheral blood. The receptors were gathered from a man aged 65-85 years with active or convalescent COVID-19.

This chain connects TRBV11-2 to TRBJ2-2; 8 positions agree with TRBD1. The CDR3 length is 16 residues. V dropped 1 base and J dropped 5; count of bases not matched to a gene: 6. Germline-derived CDR1 and CDR2 are SGHAT and FQNNGV. The chain's CDR3 is CASSLGADRGTGELFF. The CDR3 DNA follows: TGTGCCAGCAGCTTAGGAGCCGACAGGGGTACCGGGGAGCTGTTTTTT.

The V call is TRBV9, the J call TRBJ2-7, with 10 bases aligning to TRBD1. The V gene end was trimmed by 8 bases and the J gene end by 2 bases; junction bases not matched to a gene: 7. This CDR3 has 14 amino acids. CDR1 SGDLS and CDR2 YYNGEE come from the germline V gene. The CDR3 protein is CASSRDRGTYEQYF. The CDR3, as DNA: TGTGCCAGTAGCCGGGACAGGGGAACCTACGAGCAGTACTTC.

This chain links TRBV6-2 or TRBV6-3 with TRBJ2-3; D is possibly TRBD1 (6 bases). CDR1 is MNHEY and CDR2 is SVGEGT in the germline V gene. Trimming took 6 bases from V and 5 from J, leaving 15 bases between them. CDR3 length: 14 residues. This CDR3 reads CASSITGTVDTQYF. For the CDR3, the DNA is TGTGCCAGCAGCATAACAGGGACCGTAGATACGCAGTATTTT.

V gene TRBV24-1 combines with J gene TRBJ2-5; the match to TRBD2 covers 8 bases. V lost 4 bases, J lost 2 bases, and 8 bases stayed unmatched. Germline V lookup: CDR1 KGHDR, CDR2 SFDVKD. The CDR3 is 16 residues long. The CDR3 is CATSDGGGRWQETQYF. The DNA for the CDR3 is TGTGCCACCAGTGACGGGGGGGGCCGTTGGCAAGAGACCCAGTACTTC.

The J gene is TRBJ1-2, the V gene TRBV6-2 or TRBV6-3; 8 bases are shared with TRBD1. The V gene end was trimmed by 5 bases and the J gene end by 8 bases; junction bases not matched to a gene: 4. The germline gives CDR1 MNHEY, CDR2 SVGEGT. The CDR3 length is 12 residues. CDR3 sequence: CASSTGGEGYTF. CDR3 in DNA: TGTGCCAGCAGTACAGGGGGAGAAGGCTACACCTTC.

This clone was seen a single time. The chain employs TRBV18 and TRBJ2-1; D is perhaps TRBD2 (6 bases). The germline V and J ends were trimmed by 0 bases and 9 bases, with 21 bases remaining between them. The CDR3 totals 17 residues. Germline CDR1 reads KGHSH; CDR2 reads LQKENI. This CDR3 reads CASSPPGGAATISEQFF. CDR3 sequence (DNA): TGTGCCAGCTCACCACCCGGGGGAGCCGCCACGATTTCTGAGCAGTTCTTC.

The chain has TRBV28 and TRBJ1-5; 7 bases line up with TRBD1. Germline V gene sequence: CDR1 MDHEN, CDR2 SYDVKM. V shed 6 bases, J shed 2 bases, and the junction held 7 bases outside the gene matches. CDR3 length equals 15 residues. In DNA, the CDR3 is TGTGCCAGCAGGAACGACAGGGTTGGCAATCAGCCCCAGCATTTT. The encoded protein is CASRNDRVGNQPQHF.

The V gene is TRBV28, the J gene TRBJ1-2, with TRBD1 as a possible D gene (6 bases). This CDR3 contains 13 residues. V was clipped by 6 bases and J by 10 bases, with 18 bases between them. Germline assignment: CDR1 MDHEN and CDR2 SYDVKM. The CDR3 reads CASRNGQFLVYTF. Written as DNA, the CDR3 is TGTGCCAGCAGGAATGGACAGTTTCTTGTCTACACCTTC.

J is TRBJ2-1 and V is TRBV7-9; tentatively, D is TRBD2 (6 bases). Trimming left V 4 bases short and J 0 bases short, with 13 bases between. The CDR3 is 16 amino acids. Per germline, CDR1 SEHNR and CDR2 FQNEAQ (reference sequence). The DNA of the CDR3 is TGTGCCAGCAGCTCTCATAGCGGAAGCTCCTACAATGAGCAGTTCTTC. This sequence encodes CASSSHSGSSYNEQFF. The full variable domain, rest sourced from reference TRBV7-9 and TRBJ2-1, is DTGVSQNPRHKITKRGQNVTFRCDPISEHNRLYWYRQTLGQGPEFLTYFQNEAQLEKSRLLSDRFSAERPKGSFSTLEIQRTEQGDSAMYLCASSSHSGSSYNEQFFGPGTRLTVL.

The chain carries TRBV7-2 and TRBJ2-3, with D maybe TRBD1 (6 bases). CDR1 and CDR2 from the germline V gene are SGHTA and FQGNSA. The CDR3 consists of 15 residues. V shed 5 bases and J shed 1 base, with 13 bases lying between them. CDR3 residues: CASSADRWGTDTQYF. CDR3 sequence (DNA): TGTGCCAGCAGCGCCGACAGGTGGGGCACAGATACGCAGTATTTT.

The chain carries TRBV6-5 and TRBJ1-6, with TRBD1 matching over 7 bases. The germline V gene encodes CDR1 MNHEY and CDR2 SVGAGI. This CDR3 contains 14 residues. J was trimmed by 9 bases and V by 7 bases; bases with no gene match: 9. CDR3 sequence: CASNPTGQGSPLHF. CDR3 in DNA: TGTGCCAGCAACCCGACAGGGCAGGGTTCACCCCTCCACTTT.

The chain couples TRBV7-8 to TRBJ2-3; possibly TRBD1 for D (6 bases). Trimming removed 3 bases from V and 1 base from J, with 20 bases in between. The CDR3 spans 18 residues. Germline V CDR1 and CDR2: SGHVS, FQNEAQ. The CDR3 DNA reads as TGTGCCAGCAGCTTGGAGCCGGGACATTTTTCTGGCACAGATACGCAGTATTTT. Residues: CASSLEPGHFSGTDTQYF.

The chain is built from TRBV28 and TRBJ1-2, with TRBD1 identical over 11 bases. The CDR3 contains 18 residues. The V segment lost 4 bases and the J segment 0 bases; nucleotides outside the gene matches: 10. Germline V lookup: CDR1 MDHEN, CDR2 SYDVKM. CDR3 coding DNA: TGTGCCAGCAGTTCTACCGGGACAGGGGGACTTACTAACTATGGCTACACCTTC. The encoded protein is CASSSTGTGGLTNYGYTF.

This clone was detected a few times. The chain couples TRBV5-4 to TRBJ1-1; D is ambiguous. The germline gives CDR1 SGHNT, CDR2 YYREEE (reference sequence). This CDR3 is built from 15 residues. V was cut by 1 base and J by 3 bases, with 13 bases left in between. CDR3 loop: CASSLSGRADTEAFF. In DNA form, the CDR3 reads TGTGCCAGCAGCTTGTCGGGGAGGGCGGACACTGAAGCTTTCTTT.

The chain is built from TRBV15 and TRBJ1-2; TRBD1 agrees at 9 bases. CDR1 and CDR2 (germline): LNHNV, YYDKDF (reference sequence). J was trimmed by 8 bases and V by 3 bases; bases with no gene match: 7. This CDR3 contains 14 residues. CDR3 in amino acids: CATSRKQGAVGYTF. The CDR3 region has the DNA TGTGCCACCAGCAGGAAACAGGGGGCGGTAGGCTACACCTTC.

The rearrangement joins TRBV27 to TRBJ1-2; 10 bases agree with TRBD1. The CDR3 covers 18 residues. From germline, CDR1 is MNHEY and CDR2 SMNVEV (reference sequence). V lost 2 bases and J lost 4; bases outside the gene matches: 13. The CDR3 here is CASSLGDRGGRGFYGYTF. Written as DNA, the CDR3 is TGTGCCAGCAGTTTAGGGGACAGGGGTGGGAGGGGGTTCTATGGCTACACCTTC.

This chain joins TRBV11-2 and TRBJ2-7, with a tentative D call TRBD1 (6 bases). CDR3 length: 16 amino acids. V shed 1 base and J shed 7 bases, with 20 bases lying between them. The germline CDR1 and CDR2 sequences are SGHAT and FQNNGV. CDR3 nucleotides: TGTGCCAGCAGCTTAGGGAACAGGGACCCCCATCGGGAGCAGTACTTC. Residues: CASSLGNRDPHREQYF.

The rearrangement uses TRBV7-2 and TRBJ2-3, with TRBD1 as a possible D gene (5 bases). Trimming took 4 bases from V and 1 from J, leaving 9 bases between them. CDR1 is SGHTA, CDR2 FQGNSA, per germline. This CDR3 has 14 amino acids. The CDR3 coding sequence is TGTGCCAGCAGCTCCCAAGGGGGCACAGATACGCAGTATTTT. Protein sequence: CASSSQGGTDTQYF.

The rearrangement uses TRBV7-8 and TRBJ2-7; 10 bases are shared with TRBD2. The germline V gene has CDR1 SGHVS and CDR2 FQNEAQ. Trimming removed 2 bases from V and 4 bases from J; junction bases left unmatched: 20. The CDR3 has 20 amino acids. CDR3 nucleotides: TGTGCCAGCAGCTTAAGCGGAAGGAGTAGCAGCGGGAGGGCCCCTTACGAGCAGTACTTC. Translated, it gives CASSLSGRSSSGRAPYEQYF.

The J gene is TRBJ1-2, the V gene TRBV6-5; a possible D gene is TRBD1 (5 bases). Trimming left V 2 bases short and J 8 bases short, with 18 bases between. The CDR3 length is 15 residues. Germline lookup yields CDR1 MNHEY and CDR2 SVGAGI. CDR3: CASSYQYGGEDGYTF. The CDR3 DNA reads as TGTGCCAGCAGTTACCAGTACGGGGGGGAGGACGGCTACACCTTC.

The J gene is TRBJ2-3, the V gene TRBV24-1; D ambiguous. There are 14 residues in the CDR3. Deletions cut 4 bases from V and 0 bases from J, with 7 bases between. CDR1 and CDR2 from the germline V gene are KGHDR and SFDVKD. CDR3 in amino acids: CATSESTSTDTQYF. As DNA, the CDR3 is TGTGCCACCAGTGAGTCGACTAGCACAGATACGCAGTATTTT.

On this clone itself: The same CDR3 arises from other DNA sequences in this sample as well. The chain combines TRBV18 with TRBJ2-2; TRBD1 matches at 9 bases. The CDR3 has 15 amino acids. CDR1 and CDR2 (germline): KGHSH, LQKENI. Germline trimming cut 0 bases from V and 5 bases from J; bases unmatched to any gene: 1. The CDR3 spells CASSPPGQGTGELFF. CDR3 bases: TGTGCCAGCTCACCACCCGGACAGGGGACCGGGGAGCTGTTTTTT.

CDR3 residues: CASSEFTPDRANTEAFF. CDR3 in DNA: TGTGCCAGCAGTGAATTTACCCCCGACAGGGCGAACACTGAAGCTTTCTTT. V gene TRBV2 combines with J gene TRBJ1-1, with 7 bases aligning to TRBD1. Germline V gene data show CDR1 as SNHLY and CDR2 as FYNNEI. J gave up 1 base and V 2 bases, and 10 bases lay outside the gene matches. The CDR3 is 17 residues long.

The chain employs TRBV5-1 and TRBJ2-2, with TRBD2 identical over 9 bases. J lost 2 bases, V lost 7 bases, and 9 bases had no gene match. The CDR3 has 16 amino acids. Looked up from germline, CDR1 is SGHRS and CDR2 is YFSETQ. The CDR3 DNA is TGCGCCAGCTGCATTCTAGCGGGGCCTAACACCGGGGAGCTGTTTTTT. This encodes CASCILAGPNTGELFF. Complete variable domain (other parts from reference TRBV5-1 and TRBJ2-2): KAGVTQTPRYLIKTRGQQVTLSCSPISGHRSVSWYQQTPGQGLQFLFEYFSETQRNKGNFPGRFSGRQFSNSRSEMNVSTLELGDSALYLCASCILAGPNTGELFFGEGSRLTVL.

This clone was observed a single time. The rearrangement uses TRBV6-5 and TRBJ1-3; 7 bases line up with TRBD1. The CDR3 is 15 residues long. Germline V gene data show CDR1 as MNHEY and CDR2 as SVGAGI. V dropped 6 bases and J dropped 0; count of bases not matched to a gene: 5. The CDR3 protein is CASSRQGFSGNTIYF. CDR3 nucleotide sequence: TGTGCCAGCAGCCGACAGGGCTTCTCTGGAAACACCATATATTTT.